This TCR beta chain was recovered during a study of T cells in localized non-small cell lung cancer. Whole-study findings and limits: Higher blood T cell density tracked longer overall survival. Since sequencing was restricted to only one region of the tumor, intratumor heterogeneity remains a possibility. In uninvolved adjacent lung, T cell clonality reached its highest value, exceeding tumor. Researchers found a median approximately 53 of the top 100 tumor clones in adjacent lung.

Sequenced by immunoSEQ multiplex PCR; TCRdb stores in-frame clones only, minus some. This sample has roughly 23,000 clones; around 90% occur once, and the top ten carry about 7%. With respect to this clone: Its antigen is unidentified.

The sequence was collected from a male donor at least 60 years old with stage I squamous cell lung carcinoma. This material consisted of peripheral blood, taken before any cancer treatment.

The CDR3 loop reads CAWSVPGPSGQPQHF. CDR3 coding DNA: TGTGCCTGGAGTGTACCGGGACCTAGCGGCCAGCCCCAGCATTTT. This rearrangement joins TRBV30 to TRBJ1-5; possibly TRBD1 for D (5 bases). Germline V lookup: CDR1 GTSNPN, CDR2 SVGIG (reference sequence). V was shortened by 0 bases and J by 7 bases, with 16 bases between the two germline ends. This CDR3 region has 15 residues.